A selection of T cell receptor beta chains follows, all from one sample in a study of beta chain features in type 1 diabetes. Clones were read by immunoSEQ multiplex PCR, and TCRdb kept only the in-frame ones, dropping some. The sample includes 620,000 or so clones, roughly 16% of them seen just once. Material for sequencing was naive CD4+ T cells from blood. The source of these receptors is a man aged 18 to 29 in good health. Both conserved end residues are part of each CDR3. Expanded clones get a size class; other rows say once, few or many, or leave the size out.

clone_size j_call v_call cdr3_aa
few TRBJ1-1 TRBV18 CASSPPRSPMNTEAFF
. TRBJ2-7 TRBV27 CASSFVQQGHSYEQYF
. TRBJ2-5 TRBV5-6 CASSLERGETQYF
. TRBJ1-2 TRBV13 CASSLVLGVYGYTF
. TRBJ2-4 TRBV7-2 CASSLARVGTGLAKNIQYF
. TRBJ1-1 TRBV9 CASSGDTEAFF
. TRBJ2-1 TRBV12-5 CASALEGTLHNEQFF
few TRBJ2-4 TRBV4-3 CASSHPGLAGDKNIQYF
. TRBJ2-3 TRBV4-1 CASSQGLAGTDTQYF
. TRBJ2-4 TRBV2 CASGREKNIQYF
few TRBJ2-7 TRBV7-2 CASSFGQTYEQYF
few TRBJ2-2 TRBV6-5 CASSYGGRAGELFF
. TRBJ2-1 TRBV5-4 CASSLAGGEQFF
few TRBJ2-1 TRBV14 CASSPGGQFYPSSYNEQFF
. TRBJ2-5 TRBV9 CASSVARGGRQETQYF
few TRBJ2-3 TRBV5-1 CASSSGQGPDTQYF
few TRBJ2-4 TRBV7-2 CASSLKNIAELAKNIQYF
. TRBJ1-2 TRBV7-9 CASSPRTDYGYTF
. TRBJ2-7 TRBV2 CASSERGVSSYEQYF
. TRBJ2-7 TRBV4-2 CASSLSKDSGYGQYF
. TRBJ2-6 TRBV28 CASSFWSSSGANVLTF
. TRBJ2-5 TRBV5-1 CASSRGGQGVEETQYF
few TRBJ1-2 TRBV28 CASNDNLNGYTF
. TRBJ1-2 TRBV7-2 CASSLYGNYGYTF
. TRBJ2-3 TRBV9 CASSVAGGPTDTQYF
. TRBJ2-1 TRBV27 CASSSPRVFGGEQFF
. TRBJ2-3 TRBV7-2 CASSLVSGGARDTQYF
few TRBJ2-7 TRBV27 CASSQDYGYEQYF
. TRBJ2-1 TRBV7-2 CASSFVVNEQFF
. TRBJ2-4 TRBV18 CASSKGGIAKNIQYF
few TRBJ2-5 TRBV7-2 CASSLRSQETQYF
. TRBJ1-6 TRBV5-6 CASSSRGKYGSPLHF
. TRBJ1-1 TRBV5-1 CASSFRQGDNTEAFF
few TRBJ1-2 TRBV7-9 CASSPGFPRRSYGYTF
few TRBJ2-7 TRBV7-9 CASSLADRLAYEQYF
. TRBJ1-3 TRBV6-5 CASRTTGYRANTIYF
. TRBJ1-2 TRBV7-3 CASSINHRDGYTF
. TRBJ2-5 TRBV4-3 CASSQDYSSSRETQYF
. TRBJ2-3 TRBV27 CASSRQGTTDTQYF
few TRBJ2-7 TRBV7-2 CASSLGVVYEQYF